One sample yielded the 22 T cell receptor beta chains listed below, sequenced in a study of shared clonotypes between healthy human individuals. Some clones are missing from TCRdb's copy, which holds only in-frame ones; the method was immunoSEQ multiplex PCR. Of under 600,000 clones listed, about 75% are singletons. The sample consisted of PBMCs. The receptors stem from a woman aged 40-49 years in good health. Some clones in this sample may be carry-over from other donors' samples.

The genes are TRBV28 and TRBJ2-4; no definite D call. Trimming took 6 bases from V and 0 from J, leaving 18 bases between them. This CDR3 comprises 17 residues. Germline CDR1 MDHEN, CDR2 SYDVKM. Here the CDR3 DNA reads TGTGCCAGCAGCCCCCCGAGACCAATCTTAGCCAAAAACATTCAGTACTTC. This gives the protein CASSPPRPILAKNIQYF. Together with reference TRBV28 and TRBJ2-4, the CDR3 gives the full variable domain: DVKVTQSSRYLVKRTGEKVFLECVQDMDHENMFWYRQDPGLGLRLIYFSYDVKMKEKGDIPEGYSVSREKKERFSLILESASTNQTSMYLCASSPPRPILAKNIQYFGAGTRLSVL.

CDR3 sequence (DNA): TGTGCCAGCAGCTTAGATCCGACATCGTACGAGCAGTACTTC. Translated, it gives CASSLDPTSYEQYF. The gene calls are TRBV11-2 and TRBJ2-7; D call uncertain. V was cut by 0 bases and J by 4 bases, with 10 bases left in between. The V gene's germline CDR1 is SGHAT and CDR2 FQNNGV. The CDR3 loop spans 14 amino acids.

This clone was counted between two and nine times. This chain's CDR3 is CASSQLGVGSNQPQHF. The CDR3 DNA is TGTGCCAGCAGCCAGTTGGGGGTAGGGAGCAATCAGCCCCAGCATTTT. The chain employs TRBV7-2 and TRBJ1-5; tentatively, D is TRBD1 (5 bases). Germline V gene data show CDR1 as SGHTA and CDR2 as FQGNSA. The CDR3 spans 16 residues. Trimming stripped 5 bases from V and 1 base from J, with 15 bases between.

The chain is built from TRBV9 and TRBJ2-1; tentative D call: TRBD2 (5 bases). Trimming cost V 5 bases and J 0 bases, with 15 bases left between them. The CDR3 is made up of 16 amino acids. CDR1 is SGDLS and CDR2 is YYNGEE in the germline V gene. CDR3 loop: CASSRLATSSYNEQFF. CDR3 bases: TGTGCCAGCAGTCGGCTAGCAACAAGCTCCTACAATGAGCAGTTCTTC.

The rearrangement joins TRBV7-3 to TRBJ2-1; 7 nucleotides agree with TRBD2. CDR3 size: 15 residues. Germline CDR1 SGHTA, CDR2 FQGTGA. The J segment lost 4 bases and the V segment lost 1 base, leaving 4 bases of the junction unmatched. Here the CDR3 reads CASSLNAGEYNEQFF. In DNA, the CDR3 is TGTGCCAGCAGCTTAAACGCGGGGGAGTACAATGAGCAGTTCTTC.

The chain uses TRBV4-1 and TRBJ2-1; 8 bases align to TRBD1. V was pared by 1 base and J by 3 bases, with 5 bases of the junction left unmatched. CDR3 length equals 16 residues. Germline V gene sequence: CDR1 MGHRA, CDR2 YSYEKL. The CDR3 DNA reads TGCGCCAGCAGCCAAGGGACAGGGAATAGCTACAATGAGCAGTTCTTC. Translated: CASSQGTGNSYNEQFF.

This clone was seen many times. The V call is TRBV7-9, the J call TRBJ1-1; 7 nucleotides match TRBD1. J was trimmed by 6 bases and V by 5 bases; bases with no gene match: 9. This CDR3 contains 14 residues. Germline V gene sequence: CDR1 SEHNR, CDR2 FQNEAQ (reference sequence). Here the CDR3 reads CASSVDRAVAEAFF. The CDR3, as DNA: TGTGCCAGCAGCGTAGACAGGGCTGTCGCTGAAGCTTTCTTT.

In its sample, this clone was seen many times. This sample also contains other DNA sequences that code for the same CDR3. The gene calls are TRBV2 and TRBJ2-4; 8 nucleotides agree with TRBD1. The CDR3 has 14 amino acids. Trimming took 0 bases from V and 8 from J; bases not matched to a gene: 3. The germline V gene encodes CDR1 SNHLY and CDR2 FYNNEI. This CDR3 reads CASSEARGPDIQYF. Written as DNA, the CDR3 is TGTGCCAGCAGTGAAGCCAGGGGGCCGGACATTCAGTACTTC.

The J gene is TRBJ2-5, the V gene TRBV28; 11 nucleotides align to TRBD1. Germline-derived CDR1 and CDR2 are MDHEN and SYDVKM. Losses at the gene ends were 4 bases for V and 5 bases for J; bases not matched to a gene: 6. The CDR3 contains 15 residues. The CDR3 spells CASSSRTGGVETQYF. The CDR3 nucleotides read TGTGCCAGCAGTTCCCGGACAGGGGGCGTGGAGACCCAGTACTTC.

The gene calls are TRBV5-1 and TRBJ2-3; 8 nucleotides align to TRBD1. Losses at the gene ends were 3 bases for V and 0 bases for J; bases not matched to a gene: 6. CDR3 length: 16 amino acids. CDR1 and CDR2 (germline): SGHRS, YFSETQ. CDR3 sequence: CASSSRTGRSTDTQYF. The CDR3, as DNA: TGCGCCAGCAGCTCACGGACAGGGCGTAGCACAGATACGCAGTATTTT.

The chain couples TRBV7-2 to TRBJ2-1; 12 nucleotides align to TRBD2. This CDR3 has 19 amino acids. Trimming at V came to 5 bases and at J to 4 bases, leaving 15 bases not matched to a gene. From germline, CDR1 is SGHTA and CDR2 FQGNSA. CDR3 sequence: CASSQGGLAGPLPYNEQFF. CDR3 in DNA: TGTGCCAGCAGCCAAGGCGGACTAGCGGGACCCCTCCCGTACAATGAGCAGTTCTTC.

The chain combines TRBV30 with TRBJ1-5; weak D call: TRBD1 (5 bases). V was shortened by 4 bases and J by 6 bases, with 16 bases between the two germline ends. CDR1 GTSNPN and CDR2 SVGIG come from the germline V gene (reference sequence). The CDR3 is made up of 14 amino acids. CDR3 in amino acids: CAWNGKGEIQPQHF. As DNA, the CDR3 is TGTGCCTGGAACGGGAAAGGGGAGATTCAGCCCCAGCATTTT.

This chain links TRBV5-1 with TRBJ2-3; D remains ambiguous. Between the trimmed V and J ends, which lost 0 bases and 2 bases, there was a span of 7 bases. Germline CDR1 SGHRS, CDR2 YFSETQ. The length of the CDR3 is 14 residues. CDR3 in amino acids: CASSLGSHTDTQYF. The CDR3 nucleotides read TGCGCCAGCAGCTTGGGAAGCCACACAGATACGCAGTATTTT.

The chain employs TRBV5-5 and TRBJ2-7, with D possibly called TRBD1 or TRBD2 (5 bases each). The V gene's germline CDR1 is SGHKS and CDR2 YYEKEE (reference sequence). CDR3 length: 16 amino acids. Trimming stripped 5 bases from V and 3 bases from J, with 21 bases between. The CDR3 reads CASSPGDPGSLYEQYF. The CDR3 bases are TGTGCCAGCAGTCCCGGGGACCCGGGCTCCCTCTACGAGCAGTACTTC.

The chain joins TRBV4-1 to TRBJ2-7, with TRBD2 matching over 12 bases. CDR1 and CDR2 (germline): MGHRA, YSYEKL. The CDR3 extends over 16 amino acids. The V and J ends lost 1 base and 2 bases, in that order; junction bases with no gene match: 3. The CDR3 DNA is TGCGCCAGCAGCCAAGGACTAGCGGGAGCCCCCTACGAGCAGTACTTC. It is translated as CASSQGLAGAPYEQYF.

The J gene is TRBJ2-4, the V gene TRBV28; 10 bases map to TRBD1. V lost 4 bases and J lost 7; bases outside the gene matches: 4. Germline V lookup: CDR1 MDHEN, CDR2 SYDVKM. CDR3 size: 14 residues. CDR3 amino acids: CASSYRDRGNIQYF. CDR3 nucleotides: TGTGCCAGCAGTTACCGGGACAGGGGTAACATTCAGTACTTC.

The chain uses TRBV5-1 and TRBJ2-3; TRBD2 agrees at 9 bases. J lost 3 bases, V lost 3 bases, and 5 bases had no gene match. Germline V lookup: CDR1 SGHRS, CDR2 YFSETQ. The CDR3 is 15 residues long. The DNA of the CDR3 is TGCGCCAGCAGCTGGACTAGCGATTTTACAGATACGCAGTATTTT. As protein: CASSWTSDFTDTQYF.

This chain links TRBV28 with TRBJ2-2; D is uncertain. V lost 5 bases and J 4 bases, leaving 8 bases between the germline ends. Germline loops: CDR1 MDHEN, CDR2 SYDVKM. The CDR3 runs 13 residues. CDR3 sequence reads: CASSPVSTGELFF. In DNA form, the CDR3 reads TGTGCCAGCAGTCCAGTTAGCACCGGGGAGCTGTTTTTT.

The chain couples TRBV10-3 to TRBJ2-7; 8 positions match TRBD2. Germline assignment: CDR1 ENHRY and CDR2 SYGVKD. The CDR3 sequence is 14 residues long. V dropped 4 bases and J dropped 1; count of bases not matched to a gene: 3. CDR3 sequence: CAISVLAASYEQYF. As DNA, the CDR3 is TGTGCCATCAGTGTACTAGCGGCTTCCTACGAGCAGTACTTC.

V usage is TRBV2 and J usage is TRBJ1-2; 7 bases fit TRBD1. The CDR3 totals 14 residues. Losses at the gene ends were 5 bases for V and 6 bases for J; bases not matched to a gene: 9. Germline CDR1 SNHLY, CDR2 FYNNEI. The CDR3, as DNA: TGTGCCAGCAGTTTGGGCAGGGGGTTTGATGGCTACACCTTC. Its protein product is CASSLGRGFDGYTF.

This chain connects TRBV7-7 to TRBJ2-2, with 9 positions matching TRBD2. J gave up 8 bases and V 5 bases, and 15 bases lay outside the gene matches. Germline V gene data show CDR1 as SSHAT and CDR2 as FNYEAQ (reference sequence). This CDR3 has 17 amino acids. This CDR3 is CASSQGPAGGISGELFF. CDR3 nucleotides: TGTGCCAGCAGCCAAGGTCCAGCGGGAGGTATATCAGGGGAGCTGTTTTTT.

The chain joins TRBV30 to TRBJ2-2; 10 bases match TRBD1. Germline CDR1 reads GTSNPN; CDR2 reads SVGIG (reference sequence). The CDR3 extends over 17 amino acids. The ends lost 2 bases at V and 1 base at J; junction bases unmatched: 7. The CDR3 loop is CAWSLPGDRGNTGELFF. CDR3 nucleotides: TGTGCCTGGAGTCTCCCTGGGGACAGGGGGAACACCGGGGAGCTGTTTTTT.